Each of the 22 T cell receptor beta chains below was sequenced from the same sample in a study of radiation and T cells in renal cell carcinoma. The time point here: blood 4 weeks post-SBRT, at nephrectomy. Treatment denoted: 15 Gy SBRT to primary tumor, nephrectomy 4 weeks later. Assay: immunoSEQ multiplex PCR; the TCRdb copy retains only in-frame clones and omits some. The sample includes 60,000 to 75,000 clones, 70% to 80% of them seen just once. The source material was blood, sampled from a patient whose treatment included radiotherapy and nephrectomy. The receptors here all came from a man in his sixties with renal cell carcinoma.

This clone was seen a few times. This rearrangement joins TRBV7-6 to TRBJ1-5, with 7 bases aligning to TRBD1. CDR1 and CDR2 from the germline V gene are SGHVS and FNYEAQ. V was clipped by 3 bases and J by 3 bases; unmatched bases: 5. The length of the CDR3 is 15 residues. CDR3 region: CASSFEQGFNQPQHF. The CDR3 nucleotides are TGTGCCAGCAGCTTTGAACAGGGGTTCAATCAGCCCCAGCATTTT.

This clone was seen a single time. V and J are TRBV30 and TRBJ2-1; TRBD1 agrees at 7 bases. The trim removed 1 base at V and 0 bases at J, leaving 6 bases unmatched. There are 16 residues in the CDR3. CDR1 is GTSNPN, CDR2 SVGIG, per germline (reference sequence). The CDR3 DNA follows: TGTGCCTGGAGTGCTCGCGAGGGGGCCTCCTACAATGAGCAGTTCTTC. It encodes CAWSAREGASYNEQFF.

This chain uses TRBV7-7 with TRBJ2-2; unclear D gene. Germline-derived CDR1 and CDR2 are SSHAT and FNYEAQ (reference sequence). Trimming stripped 0 bases from V and 5 bases from J, with 7 bases between. The CDR3 runs to 14 residues. The CDR3 DNA reads TGTGCCAGCAGCTTAGCCGCTGTGACCGGGGAGCTGTTTTTT. Encoded protein: CASSLAAVTGELFF.

The rearrangement uses TRBV7-8 and TRBJ2-1, with D possibly TRBD2 on 6 matching bases. This CDR3 contains 14 residues. Per the germline V gene, CDR1 is SGHVS and CDR2 is FQNEAQ. With 5 bases removed from V and 6 bases from J, the gap between germline ends came to 14 bases. The CDR3, as DNA: TGTGCCAGCAGCCGACCTAGGGGAGGCAATGAGCAGTTCTTC. Protein: CASSRPRGGNEQFF.

The chain is built from TRBV5-8 and TRBJ1-6; D gene ambiguous. The CDR3 has 11 amino acids. Trimming left V 4 bases short and J 7 bases short, with 3 bases between. Germline V gives CDR1 SGHTS, CDR2 YDEGEE. CDR3 in amino acids: CASSQNSPLHF. DNA of the CDR3: TGTGCCAGCAGCCAGAATTCACCCCTCCACTTT.

In its sample, this clone was seen once. The gene calls are TRBV7-2 and TRBJ1-1, with 8 positions matching TRBD1. Unmatched junction bases numbered 5, after V lost 5 bases and J lost 0 bases. This CDR3 comprises 15 residues. Germline V lookup: CDR1 SGHTA, CDR2 FQGNSA. The CDR3 loop reads CASSTRQGMNTEAFF. The CDR3 bases are TGTGCCAGCAGCACCCGACAGGGGATGAACACTGAAGCTTTCTTT.

The gene calls are TRBV19 and TRBJ1-2; D gene unclear. The CDR3 sequence is 11 residues long. Per germline, CDR1 LNHDA and CDR2 SQIVND (reference sequence). The V and J ends lost 10 bases and 4 bases respectively, with 10 bases between them. The CDR3 sequence is CATKTGYGYTF. Here the CDR3 DNA reads TGTGCCACCAAGACGGGCTATGGCTACACCTTC.

The CDR3 reads CASSENGPNTGELFF. In DNA, the CDR3 is TGTGCCAGCAGTGAAAACGGACCGAACACCGGGGAGCTGTTTTTT. The chain combines TRBV6-4 with TRBJ2-2, with no clear D. CDR1 is MRHNA, CDR2 SNTAGT, per germline. Trimming removed 3 bases at V and 0 bases at J, with 8 bases between. The CDR3 is made up of 15 amino acids.

This clone was seen just once. The rearrangement uses TRBV7-9 and TRBJ1-1, with unresolved D. V lost 4 bases and J 4 bases, leaving 7 bases between the germline ends. This CDR3 is 12 amino acids long. Germline assignment: CDR1 SEHNR and CDR2 FQNEAQ (reference sequence). CDR3 sequence (DNA): TGTGCCAGCAGCTACGGGTTCACTGAAGCTTTCTTT. Translating gives CASSYGFTEAFF.

This rearrangement joins TRBV7-9 to TRBJ2-6; no firm D call. V was pared by 1 base and J by 2 bases, with 6 bases between. The V gene's germline CDR1 is SEHNR and CDR2 FQNEAQ (reference sequence). The CDR3 loop spans 15 amino acids. Written as DNA, the CDR3 is TGTGCCAGCAGCTTAGACCGGGCTGGGGCCAACGTCCTGACTTTC. As protein: CASSLDRAGANVLTF. The whole variable domain, filled in from reference TRBV7-9 and TRBJ2-6, reads DTGVSQNPRHKITKRGQNVTFRCDPISEHNRLYWYRQTLGQGPEFLTYFQNEAQLEKSRLLSDRFSAERPKGSFSTLEIQRTEQGDSAMYLCASSLDRAGANVLTFGAGSRLTVL.

The rearrangement links TRBV5-6 to TRBJ2-1; possible D gene TRBD1, 6 bases. Germline-derived CDR1 and CDR2 are SGHDT and YYEEEE. Deletions cut 2 bases from V and 11 bases from J, with 11 bases between. The CDR3 consists of 12 residues. The CDR3 reads CASSFGGPKQFF. The CDR3 coding sequence is TGTGCCAGCAGCTTTGGGGGCCCTAAGCAGTTCTTC.

The CDR3 sequence: CAWSVSDEQYF. The CDR3 region has the DNA TGTGCCTGGAGTGTTTCGGACGAGCAGTACTTC. The chain links TRBV30 to TRBJ2-7; D is ambiguous. The CDR3 is 11 amino acids. V lost 0 bases, J lost 5 bases, and 5 bases lay in between. CDR1 is GTSNPN and CDR2 is SVGIG in the germline V gene (reference sequence).

This clone was recorded only once. The V gene is TRBV6-5, the J gene TRBJ2-7; TRBD1 agrees at 7 bases. CDR1 is MNHEY, CDR2 SVGAGI, per germline. The CDR3 runs to 14 residues. V dropped 6 bases and J dropped 1; count of bases not matched to a gene: 6. The CDR3 here is CASRTLTGSYEQYF. In DNA, the CDR3 is TGTGCCAGCAGAACCCTGACAGGGTCCTACGAGCAGTACTTC.

The chain couples TRBV4-3 to TRBJ1-1; tentatively, D is TRBD1 (5 bases). The CDR3 has 13 amino acids. V shed 4 bases and J shed 10 bases, with 16 bases lying between them. Germline V gene data show CDR1 as LGHNA and CDR2 as YSLEER. Here the CDR3 DNA reads TGCGCCAGCAGCCTCAGGGCCTGGATGGGAGCTTTCTTT. Residues: CASSLRAWMGAFF.

This sequence joins TRBV30 and TRBJ2-5, with 7 bases lining up with TRBD2. Germline V gene sequence: CDR1 GTSNPN, CDR2 SVGIG (reference sequence). V was pared by 1 base and J by 2 bases, with 7 bases of the junction left unmatched. There are 15 residues in the CDR3. CDR3 protein: CAWSDGASGQETQYF. CDR3 nucleotide sequence: TGTGCCTGGAGTGATGGAGCTAGCGGACAAGAGACCCAGTACTTC.

A word on this clone: Other DNA sequences in the same sample also yield this CDR3. The chain has TRBV5-1 and TRBJ2-5; 7 positions match TRBD1. The end of the DNA aligns better with TRBJ2-7, so the J call may be wrong. The CDR3 consists of 15 residues. The germline gives CDR1 SGHRS, CDR2 YFSETQ. The CDR3 nucleotides read TGCGCCAGCAGCTTATCAGGGGGAAGCTCCTACGAGCAGTACTTC. This sequence encodes CASSLSGGSSYEQYF.

V and J are TRBV1 and TRBJ2-5; the table's D call, TRBD1, has no DNA check behind it. TRBV1 represents a pseudogene. The CDR3 is 19 residues long. This CDR3 reads CTSSHEEPGHRLLQETQYF. CDR3 bases: TGCACCAGCAGCCACGAAGAGCCGGGACACCGGTTACTCCAAGAGACCCAGTACTTC.

This clone was counted between two and nine times. The V and J genes are TRBV7-9 and TRBJ1-1; no clear D gene. V dropped 5 bases and J dropped 4 bases, with 11 bases sitting between them. From germline, CDR1 is SEHNR and CDR2 FQNEAQ (reference sequence). The CDR3 is 13 residues long. Here the CDR3 reads CASSVGRVTEAFF. The DNA for the CDR3 is TGTGCCAGCAGCGTTGGGAGGGTCACTGAAGCTTTCTTT.

This chain joins TRBV4-3 and TRBJ1-1; D is ambiguous. CDR3 length: 11 residues. CDR1 is LGHNA, CDR2 YSLEER, per germline. With 1 base removed from V and 6 bases from J, the gap between germline ends came to 3 bases. CDR3 amino acids: CASSQGPEAFF. The CDR3 nucleotides are TGCGCCAGCAGCCAAGGACCTGAAGCTTTCTTT.

The chain uses TRBV10-3 and TRBJ1-1; TRBD1 matches at 9 bases. V lost 4 bases, J lost 4 bases, and 10 bases stayed unmatched. The CDR3 runs to 16 residues. CDR1 and CDR2 (germline): ENHRY, SYGVKD. The CDR3 DNA reads TGTGCCATCAGTGGATCGTACAGGGGGCGGGGCACTGAAGCTTTCTTT. Its protein is CAISGSYRGRGTEAFF.

The gene calls are TRBV30 and TRBJ1-5; D call uncertain. V was pared by 3 bases and J by 1 base, with 10 bases between. Germline lookup yields CDR1 GTSNPN and CDR2 SVGIG (reference sequence). The CDR3 has 14 residues. DNA of the CDR3: TGTGCCTGGAGCTCCGGTAACAGCAATCAGCCCCAGCATTTT. This codes for CAWSSGNSNQPQHF.

The rearrangement links TRBV2 to TRBJ1-1; D unclear. CDR3 size: 13 residues. V dropped 4 bases and J dropped 6 bases, with 12 bases sitting between them. Germline CDR1 and CDR2: SNHLY and FYNNEI. The CDR3 DNA sequence: TGTGCCAGCAGTGTGGAGGGTTACTCTGAAGCTTTCTTT. This sequence encodes CASSVEGYSEAFF.